The entry below gives a single T cell receptor (beta chain) sequence along with its context. Its target is unknown. This sample stems from a study of cytomegalovirus exposure and HLA in healthy donors. Study-level results: With high specificity and sensitivity, the classifier reportedly diagnosed cytomegalovirus status. In a later analysis, TCR beta V- and J-gene trimming showed a link to a missense DCLRE1C variant. TCR association rates varied by HLA locus in a later analysis, with DRB1 highest and HLA-C lowest. About 150 TCR beta chains were listed as cytomegalovirus-associated.

Vbeta (60) and Jbeta (13) primers were used in the PCR. Clones were read by immunoSEQ multiplex PCR, and TCRdb kept only the in-frame ones, dropping some. This sample's table reports 91,000 or so clones. CDR3 length: 13 amino acids. Germline V gene data show CDR1 as SGHRS and CDR2 as YFSETQ. V was cut by 2 bases and J by 4 bases, with 9 bases left in between. This sequence originates from a woman in her twenties or thirties in good health and CMV-seronegative. Sequencing was done on a sample of PBMCs. The V and J genes are TRBV5-1 and TRBJ1-1; the D gene is possibly TRBD1 (5 bases). This CDR3 reads CASSFSGATEAFF. As DNA, the CDR3 is TGCGCCAGCAGCTTTTCTGGGGCCACTGAAGCTTTCTTT.